The next 15 T cell receptor beta chains were all read from a single sample in a study of shared clonotypes between healthy human individuals. The repertoire was sequenced with immunoSEQ multiplex PCR; TCRdb's copy has only in-frame clones and lacks some. The table includes hundreds of thousands of clones, more than 75% detected once. The sample was PBMCs. These receptors came from a woman between 40 and 55 years old in good health. Some clones in this sample may be carry-over from other donors' samples.

A single count supports this clone. The genes are TRBV6-6 and TRBJ1-2; TRBD1 matches at 9 bases. Germline V gene sequence: CDR1 MNHNY, CDR2 SVGAGI (reference sequence). With 6 bases clipped from V and 8 bases from J, the junction kept 7 bases outside the gene matches. This CDR3 contains 13 residues. As DNA, the CDR3 is TGTGCCAGCAGGAGGGGACAGGGTGAAGGCTACACCTTC. It translates to CASRRGQGEGYTF.

This sequence joins TRBV19 and TRBJ2-1, with D perhaps being TRBD1 or TRBD2 (5 bases each). Germline-derived CDR1 and CDR2 are LNHDA and SQIVND (reference sequence). The CDR3 totals 14 residues. The ends were cut back, 5 bases at V and 9 bases at J, with 17 bases in the middle. The CDR3 DNA is TGTGCCAGTAGTCCCTCCGGGGCTTGGGGTGAGCAGTTCTTC. Protein: CASSPSGAWGEQFF.

This clone was recorded a few times. This chain uses TRBV27 with TRBJ2-7, with D perhaps given as TRBD1 or TRBD2 (5 bases each). Trimming removed 3 bases from V and 2 bases from J, with 11 bases in between. Germline CDR1 and CDR2: MNHEY and SMNVEV (reference sequence). This CDR3 has 14 residues. The CDR3 protein is CASSFGAGTYEQYF. In nucleotides, the CDR3 is TGTGCCAGCAGTTTTGGGGCCGGGACCTACGAGCAGTACTTC.

The V and J genes are TRBV5-1 and TRBJ2-2; TRBD2 is a possible D gene (5 bases). V was shortened by 2 bases and J by 0 bases, with 5 bases between the two germline ends. Germline V gene lookup returns CDR1 SGHRS and CDR2 YFSETQ. This CDR3 is 14 amino acids long. The CDR3 bases are TGCGCCAGCAGCTTCGGGGCGAACACCGGGGAGCTGTTTTTT. It is translated as CASSFGANTGELFF.

The chain couples TRBV6-1 to TRBJ2-7; D is tentatively TRBD1 or TRBD2 (5 bases each). V lost 3 bases and J 6 bases, leaving 12 bases between the germline ends. This CDR3 spans 13 amino acids. In germline, CDR1 is MNHNS, CDR2 SASEGT. CDR3 region: CASSDGTLGEQYF. CDR3 nucleotides: TGTGCCAGCAGTGATGGGACGCTAGGCGAGCAGTACTTC.

The chain employs TRBV4-2 and TRBJ2-7; either TRBD1 or TRBD2 may supply D (6 bases each). Trimming took 0 bases from V and 0 from J, leaving 12 bases between them. Germline values: CDR1 LGHNA, CDR2 YNFKEQ. This CDR3 has 16 residues. Here the CDR3 DNA reads TGTGCCAGCAGCCAAGATTGGGGGGCCCCCTCCTACGAGCAGTACTTC. Translating it yields CASSQDWGAPSYEQYF.

This chain links TRBV14 with TRBJ1-2; possible D gene TRBD1, 5 bases. The CDR3 consists of 15 residues. V lost 0 bases and J lost 2, with 10 bases in between. Germline V gene data show CDR1 as SGHDN and CDR2 as FVKESK. In DNA form, the CDR3 reads TGTGCCAGCAGCCAAGATGGGGGACGCAACTATGGCTACACCTTC. Translated, it gives CASSQDGGRNYGYTF.

Remarks on this clone: This sample also contains other DNA sequences that code for the same CDR3. The DNA for the CDR3 is TGTGCCAGCAGTTACTCGAGAGGAAACTATGGCTACACCTTC. Translation gives CASSYSRGNYGYTF. This chain links TRBV6-5 with TRBJ1-2; D not resolved. This CDR3 spans 14 amino acids. Trimming took off 0 bases at V and 2 bases at J, with 7 bases between the two ends. The germline CDR1 and CDR2 sequences are MNHEY and SVGAGI.

V gene TRBV27 combines with J gene TRBJ2-6; 7 bases match TRBD2. The CDR3 is 16 amino acids. From germline, CDR1 is MNHEY and CDR2 SMNVEV (reference sequence). J was trimmed by 1 base and V by 2 bases; bases with no gene match: 2. The CDR3 sequence is CASSLRGLSGANVLTF. The CDR3 nucleotides read TGTGCCAGCAGTTTAAGGGGACTATCTGGGGCCAACGTCCTGACTTTC.

This chain's CDR3 is CASSMQGRTDTQYF. The CDR3 nucleotides are TGTGCCAGCAGCATGCAGGGGCGCACAGATACGCAGTATTTT. This rearrangement joins TRBV13 to TRBJ2-3; D possibly corresponds to TRBD1 (6 bases). CDR3 length: 14 amino acids. Per the germline V gene, CDR1 is PRHDT and CDR2 is FYEKMQ (reference sequence). The V end lost 5 bases, the J end lost 1 base, and 10 bases lay between the germline ends.

The chain employs TRBV11-2 and TRBJ2-3; the match to TRBD2 covers 15 bases. This CDR3 region has 17 residues. Germline assignment: CDR1 SGHAT and CDR2 FQNNGV. With 4 bases clipped from V and 8 bases from J, the junction kept 10 bases outside the gene matches. CDR3 coding DNA: TGTGCCAGCAGCTCTGGGGGACTAGCGGGAGGAGAGGCTACGCAGTATTTT. Its translation is CASSSGGLAGGEATQYF.

The chain links TRBV19 to TRBJ2-3, with TRBD1 as a possible D gene (5 bases). The CDR3 runs 14 residues. V was pared by 4 bases and J by 5 bases, with 13 bases between. Germline V gives CDR1 LNHDA, CDR2 SQIVND (reference sequence). The CDR3 sequence: CASSRRSREDTQYF. The CDR3 nucleotides are TGTGCCAGTAGTAGACGCAGCAGGGAAGATACGCAGTATTTT.

V gene TRBV21-1 combines with J gene TRBJ1-5; the table's D call TRBD1 went unverified against the DNA. TRBV21-1 is assigned pseudogene status. The CDR3 runs 20 residues. The CDR3: CASFGILRPIQGNGNQPQHF. CDR3 sequence (DNA): TGTGCCAGCTTTGGGATCTTGAGGCCAATACAGGGGAATGGCAATCAGCCCCAGCATTTT.

This clone was found a few times. The V gene is TRBV28, the J gene TRBJ1-2; no clear D. Germline assignment: CDR1 MDHEN and CDR2 SYDVKM. This CDR3 comprises 16 residues. V lost 8 bases and J lost 1, with 20 bases in between. CDR3 coding DNA: TGTGCCAGCGACCGGGCCGGGAACATTGGTAACTATGGCTACACCTTC. Its translation is CASDRAGNIGNYGYTF.

This rearrangement joins TRBV7-2 to TRBJ1-4; D call uncertain. Germline values: CDR1 SGHTA, CDR2 FQGNSA. Trimming took 1 base from V and 1 from J, leaving 1 base between them. The CDR3 length is 13 residues. The DNA of the CDR3 is TGTGCCAGCAGCTTAGTAACTAATGAAAAACTGTTTTTT. Translated, it gives CASSLVTNEKLFF.